This T cell receptor beta chain was sequenced for a study of T-cell reconstitution after alpha-beta-depleted transplantation in children. This clonotype was observed at least ten times. The CDR3 totals 15 residues. The germline V gene has CDR1 MNHEY and CDR2 SMNVEV (reference sequence). The V and J ends lost 2 bases and 7 bases, in that order; junction bases with no gene match: 7. Preparation of the TCRbeta library was carried out with unique molecular identifiers. MiXCR, run by TCRdb on the PCR reads, gives a single entry per CDR3 protein. This table has hundreds of thousands of distinct CDR3 sequences, approximately 17% appearing once.

This chain links TRBV27 with TRBJ1-5, with TRBD1 identical over 8 bases. Material: PBMCs from the stem cell graft donor, obtained from the stem cell graft. The TCR comes from a human donor who donated a stem cell graft to a child with acute myeloid leukemia. The CDR3: CASSLTRGQGQPQHF. The CDR3, as DNA: TGTGCCAGCAGTTTAACCAGGGGGCAGGGCCAGCCCCAGCATTTT.